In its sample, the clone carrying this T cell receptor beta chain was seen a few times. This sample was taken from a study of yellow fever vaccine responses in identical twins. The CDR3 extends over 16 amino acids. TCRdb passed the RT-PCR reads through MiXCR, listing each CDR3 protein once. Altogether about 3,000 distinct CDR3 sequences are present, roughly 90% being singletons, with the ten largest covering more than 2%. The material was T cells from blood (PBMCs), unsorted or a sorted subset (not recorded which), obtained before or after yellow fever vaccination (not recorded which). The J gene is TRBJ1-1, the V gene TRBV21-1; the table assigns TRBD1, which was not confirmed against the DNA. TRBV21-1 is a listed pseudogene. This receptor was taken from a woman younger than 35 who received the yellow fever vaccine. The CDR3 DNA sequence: TGTGCCAGCAGCAAAAAGATACGGGGGGCAAACACTGAAGCTTTCTTT. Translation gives CASSKKIRGANTEAFF.